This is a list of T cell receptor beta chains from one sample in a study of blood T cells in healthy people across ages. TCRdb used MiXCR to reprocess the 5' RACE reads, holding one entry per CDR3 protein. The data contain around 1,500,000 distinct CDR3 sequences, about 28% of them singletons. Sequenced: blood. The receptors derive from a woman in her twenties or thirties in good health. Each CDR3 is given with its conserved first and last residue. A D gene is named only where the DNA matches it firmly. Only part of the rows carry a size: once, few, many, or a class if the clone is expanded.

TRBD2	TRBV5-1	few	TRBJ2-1	CASGEGLVNEQFF	TGCGCCAGCGGGGAGGGACTCGTCAATGAGCAGTTCTTC
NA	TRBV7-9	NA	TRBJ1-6	CASSLMSGQGKSISPPHF	TGTGCCAGCAGCCTAATGTCGGGGCAGGGAAAGTCTATTTCACCCCCCCACTTT
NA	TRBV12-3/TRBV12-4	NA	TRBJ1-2	CASSMTGTNYGYTF	TGTGCCAGCAGTATGACCGGGACAAACTATGGCTACACCTTC
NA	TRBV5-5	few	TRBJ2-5	CASSVLLVETQYF	TGTGCCAGCAGCGTCCTACTAGTAGAGACCCAGTACTTC
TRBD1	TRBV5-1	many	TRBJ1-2	CASSLSGDSSYGYTF	TGCGCCAGCAGCTTGAGTGGGGACAGCTCCTATGGCTACACCTTC
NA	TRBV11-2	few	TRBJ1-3	CASSLEIGDTIYF	TGTGCCAGCAGCTTAGAAATAGGAGACACCATATATTTT
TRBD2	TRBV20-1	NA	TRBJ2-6	CSARDFLAGPLFSGANVLTF	TGCAGTGCTAGAGATTTCCTAGCGGGGCCCCTTTTCTCTGGGGCCAACGTCCTGACTTTC
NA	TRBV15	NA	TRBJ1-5	CATAVIYSNQPQHF	TGTGCCACCGCGGTCATTTATAGCAATCAGCCCCAGCATTTT
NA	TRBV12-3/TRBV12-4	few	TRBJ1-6	CASSKPTGRNSPLHF	TGTGCCAGCAGTAAGCCGACAGGACGAAATTCACCCCTCCACTTT
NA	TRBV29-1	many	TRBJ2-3	CSGSTTTDTQYF	TGCAGCGGATCCACCACTACAGATACGCAGTATTTT